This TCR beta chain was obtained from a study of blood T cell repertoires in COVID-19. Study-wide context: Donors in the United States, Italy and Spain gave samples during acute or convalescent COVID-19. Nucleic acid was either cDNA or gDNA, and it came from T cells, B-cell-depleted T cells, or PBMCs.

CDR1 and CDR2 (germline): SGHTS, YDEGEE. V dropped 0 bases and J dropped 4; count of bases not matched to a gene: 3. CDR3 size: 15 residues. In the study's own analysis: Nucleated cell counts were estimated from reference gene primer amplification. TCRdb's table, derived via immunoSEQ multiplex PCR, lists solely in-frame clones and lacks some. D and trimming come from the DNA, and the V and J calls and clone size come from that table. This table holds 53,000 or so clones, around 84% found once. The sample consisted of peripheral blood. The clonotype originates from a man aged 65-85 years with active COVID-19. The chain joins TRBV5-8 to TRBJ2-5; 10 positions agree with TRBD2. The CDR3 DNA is TGTGCCAGCAGCTTGGGGCTAGCGGGAGCAGAGACCCAGTACTTC. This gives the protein CASSLGLAGAETQYF.